Listed below are T cell receptor beta chains from one sample, sequenced in a study of blood T cells in healthy people across ages. TCRdb passed the 5' RACE reads through MiXCR, listing each CDR3 protein once. The data hold about 730,000 distinct CDR3 sequences, with more than 40% observed a single time. Sequencing was carried out using blood. Every receptor here comes from a woman aged 60-75 years in good health. CDR3s include the opening cysteine and the closing phenylalanine or tryptophan. D genes are given only for firm matches. Expanded clones are given a class, and other clones once, few, many or no size at all.

. | TRBJ2-1 | TRBV28 | . | CASSPHRNEQFF | TGTGCCAGCAGTCCCCATCGCAATGAGCAGTTCTTC
. | TRBJ1-5 | TRBV4-1 | . | CASSQEGIQPQHF | TGCGCCAGCAGCCAAGAGGGTATACAGCCCCAGCATTTT
few | TRBJ1-6 | TRBV9 | . | CASSVAGPEGSSSLHF | TGTGCCAGCAGCGTAGCCGGGCCGGAGGGCTCTTCGTCCCTCCACTTT
. | TRBJ2-7 | TRBV9 | TRBD1 | CASSPRQGSGSYNEQYF | TGTGCCAGCAGCCCACGACAGGGATCGGGCTCCTACAATGAGCAGTACTTC
few | TRBJ2-7 | TRBV27 | . | CASSLIDRSYEQYF | TGTGCCAGCAGTTTAATAGATCGGTCCTACGAGCAGTACTTC
. | TRBJ2-1 | TRBV11-2 | . | CASSLDGLWSEQFF | TGTGCCAGCAGCTTAGACGGGCTATGGAGTGAGCAGTTCTTC
few | TRBJ2-1 | TRBV11-3 | TRBD1 | CASSLGTGGSYNEQFF | TGTGCCAGCAGCTTAGGAACAGGGGGATCCTACAATGAGCAGTTCTTC
. | TRBJ1-2 | TRBV5-1 | TRBD1 | CASSLVTGDVYGYTF | TGCGCCAGCAGCTTGGTCACAGGGGATGTCTATGGCTACACCTTC
. | TRBJ2-3 | TRBV12-3/TRBV12-4 | . | CASSRDLEDTQYF | TGTGCCAGCAGTAGGGATCTAGAAGATACGCAGTATTTT
few | TRBJ2-1 | TRBV12-3/TRBV12-4 | . | CASRAQVQSYNEQFF | TGTGCCAGCAGGGCACAGGTACAGTCCTACAATGAGCAGTTCTTC
. | TRBJ2-5 | TRBV20-1 | TRBD2 | CSAPTSGETQYF | TGCAGTGCGCCGACTAGCGGAGAGACCCAGTACTTC
once | TRBJ1-1 | TRBV12-3/TRBV12-4 | . | CASSFSSLVSGTLGTEAFF | TGTGCCAGCAGTTTTTCTAGTCTCGTTTCCGGAACTCTGGGAACTGAAGCTTTCTTT
. | TRBJ2-3 | TRBV7-9 | TRBD2 | CAGSLGRTSGDASTDTQYF | TGTGCCGGCAGCTTAGGGAGGACTAGCGGGGACGCTAGCACAGATACGCAGTATTTT
. | TRBJ1-4 | TRBV20-1 | . | CSTSGHSNEKLFF | TGCAGTACATCGGGACATTCTAATGAAAAACTGTTTTTT
few | TRBJ2-7 | TRBV5-1 | . | CASSLTPTATYEQYF | TGCGCCAGCAGCTTGACTCCGACAGCTACCTACGAGCAGTACTTC
. | TRBJ1-6 | TRBV28 | . | CASRATYNSPLHF | TGTGCCAGCAGGGCCACCTATAATTCACCCCTCCACTTT
few | TRBJ2-7 | TRBV28 | . | CASRRTDVAYEQYF | TGTGCCAGCAGGCGGACGGACGTTGCCTACGAGCAGTACTTC
. | TRBJ1-1 | TRBV29-1 | . | CSGGAIAANTEAFF | TGCAGCGGCGGGGCGATTGCCGCGAACACTGAAGCTTTCTTT
. | TRBJ2-3 | TRBV2 | TRBD2 | CASIPEAGGPDTQYF | TGTGCCAGCATCCCGGAAGCGGGGGGGCCGGATACGCAGTATTTT
. | TRBJ1-2 | TRBV3-1 | TRBD1 | CASSPRVGVGQDYHGYTF | TGTGCCAGCAGCCCCCGCGTGGGTGTAGGACAGGACTACCATGGCTACACCTTC
few | TRBJ1-2 | TRBV25-1 | . | CASSELSASYGYTF | TGTGCCAGCAGTGAATTATCGGCCTCTTATGGCTACACCTTC
. | TRBJ1-4 | TRBV6-5 | . | CASSYSEGSTNEKLFF | TGTGCCAGCAGTTACTCGGAGGGATCAACTAATGAAAAACTGTTTTTT
. | TRBJ1-1 | TRBV6-2/TRBV6-3 | TRBD1 | CASSYPQGAGGAFF | TGTGCCAGCAGCTATCCACAGGGGGCAGGAGGAGCTTTCTTT
. | TRBJ2-7 | TRBV6-2/TRBV6-3 | . | CASSYLSSSYEQYF | TGTGCCAGCAGCTACCTTTCGAGCTCCTACGAGCAGTACTTC
. | TRBJ2-1 | TRBV4-2 | TRBD2 | CASNWGGGGNEQFF | TGTGCCAGCAACTGGGGCGGGGGGGGAAATGAGCAGTTCTTC
. | TRBJ2-4 | TRBV19 | . | CASSKRQDWSIQYF | TGTGCCAGTAGTAAAAGACAGGATTGGAGCATTCAGTACTTC